This TCR beta chain derives from a study of beta chain bispecific antibodies for T cell cancers. Overall study context: Sequenced cells survived coculture with leukemia lines plus bispecific antibodies.

This clonotype was seen many times. What it recognizes is unknown. General observations from the study: The leukemia cells, rather than normal T cells, gave most of the targeted TRBV signal.

Each CDR3 protein gets one entry after TCRdb re-called the 5' RACE reads with MiXCR. Found here are about 17,000 distinct CDR3 sequences, approximately 2.2% of them singletons; the top ten hold 6.9%. Blood mononuclear cells were expanded for 3 days using either OKT3 anti-CD3 antibody or CD3/CD28 beads. This TCR was recovered from a human donor in good health. Some clones in this sample may be carry-over from other donors' samples. Source material: healthy donor T cells cultured with leukemia cells.

The chain's CDR3 is CASSIYPGSSYEQYF. CDR3 sequence (DNA): TGCGCCAGCAGCATTTACCCGGGAAGCTCCTACGAGCAGTACTTC. The J gene is TRBJ2-7, the V gene TRBV5-1, with D possibly being TRBD2 (5 bases). The CDR3 totals 15 residues. Trimming left V 4 bases short and J 0 bases short, with 14 bases between. Germline-derived CDR1 and CDR2 are SGHRS and YFSETQ.